This entry lists 4 T cell receptor beta chains sequenced from one sample in a study of T cells in localized non-small cell lung cancer. The table came from immunoSEQ multiplex PCR; TCRdb's copy has only in-frame clones and leaves some out. The table includes some 49,000 clones, roughly 79% detected once. This sample comprised peripheral blood mononuclear cells, obtained before any cancer treatment. The receptor source for this set is a man aged 40 to 69 with stage III lung adenocarcinoma.

The chain uses TRBV6-1 and TRBJ2-7; 7 bases are shared with TRBD1. The CDR3 contains 15 residues. Looked up from germline, CDR1 is MNHNS and CDR2 is SASEGT. V was clipped by 6 bases and J by 0 bases; unmatched bases: 8. CDR3 region: CASRLTGTVSYEQYF. The CDR3 DNA follows: TGTGCCAGCAGACTTACCGGGACAGTCTCCTACGAGCAGTACTTC.

The rearrangement uses TRBV5-1 and TRBJ1-4, with 7 bases fitting TRBD1. CDR3 length: 16 amino acids. Trimming removed 3 bases from V and 0 bases from J; junction bases left unmatched: 5. Germline lookup yields CDR1 SGHRS and CDR2 YFSETQ. CDR3 residues: CASSWGQPSTNEKLFF. The CDR3 DNA reads TGCGCCAGCAGCTGGGGACAGCCCTCAACTAATGAAAAACTGTTTTTT. Looking up the rest from reference TRBV5-1 and TRBJ1-4 gives the full variable domain: KAGVTQTPRYLIKTRGQQVTLSCSPISGHRSVSWYQQTPGQGLQFLFEYFSETQRNKGNFPGRFSGRQFSNSRSEMNVSTLELGDSALYLCASSWGQPSTNEKLFFGSGTQLSVL.

This clone was detected only once. The CDR3 loop is CASSPASRYTEGAFF. The CDR3 DNA reads TGTGCCAGCTCACCAGCTTCCCGTTACACCGAAGGAGCTTTCTTT. The chain recombines TRBV18 with TRBJ1-1; no definite D call. The CDR3 totals 15 residues. V lost 2 bases to trimming and J lost 10 bases, with 20 bases between them. Germline CDR1 KGHSH, CDR2 LQKENI.

The CDR3 here is CASSPIKSGGSYNEQFF. The DNA for the CDR3 is TGTGCCAGCTCACCAATAAAGAGCGGGGGATCCTACAATGAGCAGTTCTTC. V usage is TRBV18 and J usage is TRBJ2-1; 8 nucleotides line up with TRBD2. From germline, CDR1 is KGHSH and CDR2 LQKENI. The CDR3 totals 17 residues. The ends lost 2 bases at V and 1 base at J; junction bases unmatched: 7.